Sequencing of this T cell receptor (beta chain) was carried out in a study of T cell responses to AZD1222 COVID-19 vaccine. Whole-study findings and limits: Spike regions recognized by vaccine-associated CD4 TCRs spanned the protein, led by 160-218 and 743-854.

Trimming removed 0 bases at V and 6 bases at J, with 8 bases between. The CDR3 has 14 amino acids. Germline CDR1 is KGHDR and CDR2 is SFDVKD. Only in-frame clones appear in the TCRdb table, and some are missing; sequencing was by immunoSEQ multiplex PCR. The table has around 99,000 clones, 70% to 90% seen once. As concerns this clone: What it binds is unknown.

This chain connects TRBV24-1 to TRBJ1-3; no definite D call. The material was peripheral blood, obtained 28 days after the second AZD1222 dose. This TCR was sampled from an adult who received the AZD1222 COVID-19 vaccine. CDR3 sequence: CATSDLLIANTIYF. The DNA for the CDR3 is TGTGCCACCAGTGATTTGCTAATTGCAAACACCATATATTTT.